This T cell receptor beta chain comes out of a study of cytomegalovirus exposure and HLA in healthy donors. V lost 4 bases, J lost 5 bases, and 3 bases stayed unmatched. The CDR3 has 14 residues. Germline V gene data show CDR1 as SGHRS and CDR2 as YFSETQ. Regarding the study as a whole: TRBV6-2, TRBV6-3 and some other V segments were unresolvable in 87-base-pair reads.

Regarding this clone: Antigen specificity is unknown.

PCR employed 60 Vbeta and 13 Jbeta primers. The repertoire was sequenced with immunoSEQ multiplex PCR; TCRdb's copy has only in-frame clones and lacks some. Among over 200,000 clones listed, over 65% were seen once. The chain has TRBV5-1 and TRBJ1-4, with TRBD1 identical over 9 bases. Sequencing was performed on PBMCs. The TCR sequence derives from a human donor in good health. The CDR3: CASSPGQGNEKLFF. The CDR3 DNA follows: TGCGCCAGCAGCCCCGGACAGGGGAATGAAAAACTGTTTTTT.